This T cell receptor (beta chain) was recorded in a study of memory CD4+ T cells and cytomegalovirus serostatus (dated by TCRdb to between 2018 and 2021). As for the study more broadly: A total of roughly 33 healthy Belgian adults, of whom 9 were CMV seropositive and about 25 were CMV seronegative, were included in the cohort. To replicate a published TCR-based CMV serostatus classifier, the study sequenced CD4+ memory TCRbeta repertoires from a Belgian cohort whose cytomegalovirus serostatus was known. What the authors observed across the whole study: Only CD4+CD45RO+ memory cells were sequenced, unlike the original study, which covered naive and memory CD4+ and CD8+ populations. Results were interpreted as suggesting that the CMV-associated TCR signature is largely present in the CD4+ memory repertoire. Of 170 or so previously reported CMV-associated TCRbeta sequences, approximately 70 appeared in the CD4+ memory repertoires, each in one to five individuals. CMV serostatus prediction reached a median bootstrapped AUC of 0.95 with the original framework and roughly 0.9 with a US-trained random forest. The original-framework classifier achieved a median bootstrapped AUC of about 0.95 with a 95% CI of 0.76-1.00 on the Belgian cohort.

Single viable CD3+CD4+CD8-CD45RO+ cells were sorted as memory CD4+ T cells on a FACSAria II. CMV serostatus was determined with a Roche Elecsys assay detecting serum IgG against CMV pp150, pp28, p38 and p52. After the samples were thawed, total CD4+ T cells were enriched through positive selection using CD4 magnetic microbeads. The samples came from a separate study whose specific focus was interrogating the CD4+ T cell memory repertoire. Peripheral blood mononuclear cells were isolated and cryopreserved according to standard operating procedures, and serum was stored at -80 degrees C. The staining used CD3-PerCP (BW264/56), CD4-APC (RPA-T4), CD45RO-PE (UCHT1) and CD8-Pacific Orange (3B5) antibodies, and Sytox blue was used to exclude non-viable cells. Via the germline V gene, CDR1 is MDHEN and CDR2 SYDVKM. The CDR3 covers 16 residues, taking in both the cysteine and the phenylalanine. CDR3 DNA is the only sequence kept; it has 48 bases, read in frame from the first base. Here V drops 5 bases and J drops 5 bases, and the junction holds 12 bases not matched to any gene.

Genomic DNA was extracted from sorted cells with the Quick-DNA Microprep Kit. Amplification of TCRbeta DNA was done with the immunoSEQ hsTCRbeta kit, following the protocol from the manufacturer. An Illumina MiSeq instrument was used to sequence the TCRbeta libraries. In the source study's methods: After out-of-frame sequences were removed, some 2 million distinct TCRbeta sequences remained, averaging about 66,813 per individual. Each individual was scored using the number of 160 or so previously reported CMV-associated TCRbeta sequences that the individual carried and the total number of productive distinct TCRbeta sequences. A beta-binomial model was reimplemented in Python, and scikit-learn random forests with default parameters were trained on US cohort data. Classifier performance on the Belgian cohort was reported as the median AUC with percentile confidence intervals calculated over 10,000 bootstrap iterations. As stored in TCRdb, this immuneACCESS dataset retains in-frame rearrangements with V and J assigned. A fraction of the clones does not appear; measured against another copy, unresolved V genes explain less than half of the discrepancy, and the remainder lacks a known reason. The V and J calls and clone size come from that table; D and trimming were worked out from the DNA. A total of approximately 63,000 clones appear in this sample, about 78% of them only once. Clones ranked in the top ten supply approximately 0.54% of the sample.

Concerning this clone itself: No antigen is known for it. Per-base qualities were not stored, and no clone one base away is much larger.

The receptor's source is an adult in good health and CMV-seronegative. Some clones in this sample may be carry-over from other donors' samples. The chain is assembled from TRBV28 and TRBJ2-5, with 9 central nucleotides matching TRBD2. Material: memory CD4+ T cells from blood. The nucleotides are TGTGCCAGCAGTAGACCATTAGCGGGAGCTATGGAGACCCAGTACTTC. It specifies CASSRPLAGAMETQYF.